The clone carrying this TCR beta chain has more than one count but fewer than ten. Antigen specificity is unknown. Sequenced material consisted of expressed TCRB transcripts (all of the isolated RNA was reverse transcribed). The average output of naive, central memory and regulatory T cell samples was approximately 3.6 million reads. The table came from immunoSEQ multiplex PCR; TCRdb's copy has only in-frame clones and leaves some out. The data contain a few hundred thousand clones, 8.5% to 10% of them singletons. Researchers reported sorting CD4+ naive, central memory, regulatory and stem cell-like memory cells via CD45RO/CCR7/CD25/CD127/CD95/CD27. The CDR3 contains 13 residues. CDR1 is ENHRY and CDR2 is SYGVKD in the germline V gene. The germline V and J ends were trimmed by 2 bases and 4 bases, with 7 bases remaining between them. The entry originates in a study of beta chain features in type 1 diabetes. Notes on the study in general: Compared with healthy donors, patients appeared to share more similar naive, central memory and regulatory TCRB repertoires. In every one of the four CD4+ subsets, TCRB CDR3s were moderately but significantly shorter in Type 1 diabetes patients.

The material sequenced was central memory CD4+ T cells from blood. The chain couples TRBV10-3 to TRBJ2-3; D gene unclear. This sequence was found in a young man with type 1 diabetes. The DNA of the CDR3 is TGTGCCATCAGTGAGGAGCCGGCAGATACGCAGTATTTT. Amino acid sequence: CAISEEPADTQYF.